Shown below are 5 T cell receptor beta chains from a single sample sequenced in a study of blood T cell repertoires in COVID-19 (dated by TCRdb to about 2020). Library preparation was by the immunoSEQ multiplex PCR assay. TCRdb provides this immuneACCESS table in a form limited to in-frame rearrangements. Some clones are lacking; in checked studies, under half of them reflect an unresolved V gene, and why the rest are absent is not known. For this sample the table gives around 400,000 clones, of which approximately 87% were detected only once. 2% to 2.5% of the sample belongs to the ten largest clones. Specimen: peripheral blood. The source of these receptors is a woman in her sixties with COVID-19, enrolled during active disease.

The chain links TRBV7-9 to TRBJ1-1; TRBD1 matches at 9 bases. The CDR3 has 14 residues. With 3 bases clipped from V and 6 bases from J, the junction kept 5 bases outside the gene matches. Germline loops: CDR1 SEHNR, CDR2 FQNEAQ (reference sequence). For the CDR3, the DNA is TGTGCCAGCAGCTTGACAGGGGGTTTGGCTGAAGCTTTCTTT. It yields the protein CASSLTGGLAEAFF. The entire variable domain, with the rest obtained from reference TRBV7-9 and TRBJ1-1, is as follows: DTGVSQNPRHKITKRGQNVTFRCDPISEHNRLYWYRQTLGQGPEFLTYFQNEAQLEKSRLLSDRFSAERPKGSFSTLEIQRTEQGDSAMYLCASSLTGGLAEAFFGQGTRLTVV.

The count of this clone is one. The rearrangement links TRBV29-1 to TRBJ2-2; D is possibly TRBD1 (6 bases). V shed 6 bases and J shed 1 base, with 12 bases lying between them. The CDR3 runs to 14 residues. Germline V CDR1 and CDR2: SQVTM, ANQGSEA. The CDR3 nucleotides are TGCAGCGTCTCACAGGGAAAGAACACCGGGGAGCTGTTTTTT. It specifies CSVSQGKNTGELFF.

This clone was seen once. V is TRBV24-1 and J is TRBJ2-7, with D unclear. There are 11 residues in the CDR3. CDR1 is KGHDR and CDR2 is SFDVKD in the germline V gene. The V and J ends lost 5 bases and 3 bases respectively, with 4 bases between them. The DNA for the CDR3 is TGTGCCACCAGTGCCTTCTACGAGCAGTACTTC. Residues: CATSAFYEQYF.

The rearrangement uses TRBV27 and TRBJ1-1; tentative D call: TRBD1 (6 bases). Trimming removed 3 bases from V and 5 bases from J, with 10 bases in between. Germline loops: CDR1 MNHEY, CDR2 SMNVEV (reference sequence). This CDR3 region has 13 residues. CDR3: CASSFRGLTEAFF. The CDR3 nucleotides are TGTGCCAGCAGTTTTAGGGGGTTGACTGAAGCTTTCTTT.

This clone was observed a single time. V gene TRBV5-5 combines with J gene TRBJ2-5, with D perhaps TRBD1 (6 bases). CDR1 is SGHKS and CDR2 is YYEKEE in the germline V gene (reference sequence). Trimming shortened V by 5 bases and J by 0 bases, and 14 bases separated the two germline ends. The CDR3 is 15 residues long. The CDR3, as DNA: TGTGCCAGCAGTAATCTTGGGGGCAACCAAGAGACCCAGTACTTC. Translating it yields CASSNLGGNQETQYF.